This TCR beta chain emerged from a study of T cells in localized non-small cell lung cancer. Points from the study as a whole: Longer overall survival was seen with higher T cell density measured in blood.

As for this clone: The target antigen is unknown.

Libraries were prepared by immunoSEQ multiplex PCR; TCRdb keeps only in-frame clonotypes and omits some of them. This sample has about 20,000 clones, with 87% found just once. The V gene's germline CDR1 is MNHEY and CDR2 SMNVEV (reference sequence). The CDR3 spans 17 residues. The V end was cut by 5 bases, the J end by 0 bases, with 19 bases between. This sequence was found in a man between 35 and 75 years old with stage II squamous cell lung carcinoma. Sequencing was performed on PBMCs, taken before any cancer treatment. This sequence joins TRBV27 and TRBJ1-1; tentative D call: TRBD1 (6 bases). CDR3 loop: CASSQRGFTGLNTEAFF. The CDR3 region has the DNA TGTGCCAGCAGTCAAAGAGGTTTTACAGGGTTGAACACTGAAGCTTTCTTT.